These T cell receptor beta chains were read from a single sample in a study of response to subunit inactivated influenza vaccine. TCRdb re-called the RT-PCR reads through MiXCR, storing one row per CDR3 protein. The profile shows under 550,000 distinct CDR3 sequences, more than 7% of them singletons. Sequences were derived from PBMCs from blood, sampled roughly 24 months after vaccination. These TCRs come from a man aged 45 to 70 who received an inactivated influenza vaccine. CDR3s include the opening cysteine and the closing phenylalanine or tryptophan. The order of the fields is clone size, V gene, D gene, J gene, CDR3 protein, CDR3 DNA. A D gene is named only where the DNA matches it firmly. A row's size may be missing; if present it is once, few, many or a size class.

-	TRBV6-6	-	TRBJ1-1	CASTLLMNTEAFF	TGTGCCAGCACCCTGCTAATGAACACTGAAGCTTTCTTT
-	TRBV7-8	-	TRBJ1-4	CASRQGFTTNEKLFF	TGTGCCAGCAGGCAAGGGTTCACAACTAATGAAAAACTGTTTTTT
many	TRBV7-2	TRBD2	TRBJ2-7	CASSFDGRPTYEQYF	TGTGCCAGCAGCTTTGACGGGAGGCCAACCTACGAGCAGTACTTC
many	TRBV12-3/TRBV12-4	TRBD1	TRBJ2-3	CASAEQGAGADTQYF	TGTGCCAGCGCCGAACAGGGGGCAGGAGCGGATACGCAGTATTTT
many	TRBV20-1	-	TRBJ1-2	CSASSGRDGYTF	TGCAGTGCTAGTTCTGGGAGGGATGGCTACACCTTC
-	TRBV6-2/TRBV6-3	TRBD2	TRBJ2-2	CASKSGGANTGELFF	TGTGCCAGCAAGAGCGGGGGCGCGAACACCGGGGAGCTGTTTTTT
many	TRBV4-3	-	TRBJ2-5	CASSPNWGETQYF	TGCGCCAGCAGCCCCAACTGGGGGGAGACCCAGTACTTC
-	TRBV11-3	-	TRBJ2-7	CASSLDRRELVQYF	TGTGCCAGCAGCTTAGATCGCAGGGAGCTGGTACAGTACTTC
-	TRBV7-9	-	TRBJ2-3	CASSSSLGGITDTQYF	TGTGCCAGCAGCTCTAGCCTGGGCGGGATTACAGATACGCAGTATTTT
few	TRBV7-2	-	TRBJ1-2	CASSLFETGRGGYTF	TGTGCCAGCAGCTTATTTGAAACAGGCCGAGGGGGCTACACCTTC
few	TRBV29-1	-	TRBJ2-7	CSVLMGPSYEQYF	TGCAGCGTACTAATGGGCCCGTCCTACGAGCAGTACTTC
-	TRBV2	-	TRBJ2-3	CASSAGGNTQYF	TGTGCCAGCAGTGCCGGGGGCAATACGCAGTATTTT
-	TRBV18	-	TRBJ2-7	CASSPNRQNYEQYF	TGTGCCAGCTCACCAAATCGGCAGAACTACGAGCAGTACTTC
few	TRBV29-1	-	TRBJ2-7	CSVGTVGGYEQYF	TGCAGCGTTGGGACCGTCGGGGGATACGAGCAGTACTTC
few	TRBV7-2	TRBD1	TRBJ2-7	CASSLGTGGPEQYF	TGTGCCAGCAGCTTAGGGACAGGGGGGCCCGAGCAGTACTTC
-	TRBV20-1	-	TRBJ1-6	CSVRSGDSPLHF	TGCAGTGTGCGATCCGGGGATTCACCCCTCCACTTT
few	TRBV6-1	TRBD1	TRBJ2-5	CASRSGQGVRETQYF	TGTGCCAGCAGATCGGGACAGGGGGTGAGGGAGACCCAGTACTTC
-	TRBV20-1	-	TRBJ2-6	CSARDVRVTGANVLTF	TGCAGTGCTAGAGATGTCCGGGTCACTGGGGCCAACGTCCTGACTTTC
-	TRBV2	-	TRBJ2-3	CATTPRTGRADTQYF	TGTGCCACGACCCCGAGGACAGGGAGGGCAGATACGCAGTATTTT
few	TRBV4-1	-	TRBJ1-5	CASREQGGNQPQHF	TGCGCCAGCAGGGAACAGGGAGGCAATCAGCCCCAGCATTTT
-	TRBV5-1	-	TRBJ2-4	CASSLAPAGAKNIQYF	TGCGCCAGCAGCTTGGCTCCGGCGGGAGCCAAAAACATTCAGTACTTC
few	TRBV7-6	-	TRBJ2-7	CASSPRDWTYEQYF	TGTGCCAGCAGCCCGCGGGACTGGACCTACGAGCAGTACTTC
-	TRBV24-1	-	TRBJ2-5	CATSDPGVSETQYF	TGTGCCACCAGTGATCCCGGGGTCTCCGAGACCCAGTACTTC
many	TRBV20-1	TRBD1	TRBJ1-5	CSASPGQSNQPQHF	TGCAGTGCTAGCCCGGGACAGAGCAATCAGCCCCAGCATTTT
many	TRBV7-2	TRBD2	TRBJ2-7	CASSSPYSGRGYEQYF	TGTGCCAGCAGCTCACCGTATAGCGGGAGAGGCTACGAGCAGTACTTC
-	TRBV6-2/TRBV6-3	-	TRBJ1-5	CASRVAGVGNQPQHF	TGTGCCAGCAGGGTGGCAGGGGTCGGCAATCAGCCCCAGCATTTT
many	TRBV9	-	TRBJ2-7	CASSGSGYEQYF	TGTGCCAGCAGCGGATCAGGGTACGAGCAGTACTTC
-	TRBV20-1	TRBD2	TRBJ2-1	CSARASGRISSYNEQFF	TGCAGTGCTAGGGCTAGCGGGAGGATCAGCTCCTACAATGAGCAGTTCTTC
few	TRBV15	-	TRBJ2-1	CATSRDWGRYNEQFF	TGTGCCACCAGCAGAGACTGGGGCAGATACAATGAGCAGTTCTTC
-	TRBV12-3/TRBV12-4	TRBD1	TRBJ1-5	CASSLNRDRYSNQPQHF	TGTGCCAGCAGTTTAAACCGGGACAGATATAGCAATCAGCCCCAGCATTTT
many	TRBV4-2	TRBD1	TRBJ1-1	CASSRTGVDTEAFF	TGTGCCAGCAGCCGGACAGGGGTGGACACTGAAGCTTTCTTT
few	TRBV4-3	-	TRBJ2-3	CASSQDFGRANTDTQYF	TGCGCCAGCAGCCAAGATTTTGGCAGGGCAAACACAGATACGCAGTATTTT
few	TRBV10-3	-	TRBJ1-5	CAISGTMDQPQHF	TGTGCCATCAGTGGGACAATGGATCAGCCCCAGCATTTT
few	TRBV29-1	-	TRBJ1-1	CSVEDVRTQNTEAFF	TGCAGCGTTGAAGATGTTAGGACACAGAACACTGAAGCTTTCTTT
many	TRBV4-3	-	TRBJ1-6	CASSQERSFSYNSPLHF	TGCGCCAGCAGCCAAGAGCGGAGCTTCTCCTATAATTCACCCCTCCACTTT
many	TRBV3-1	TRBD2	TRBJ2-7	CASSQVGRNHEQYF	TGTGCCAGCAGCCAGGTCGGGAGGAACCACGAGCAGTACTTC
-	TRBV6-1	-	TRBJ2-7	CASSMGHPPLSYEKYF	TGTGCCAGCAGTATGGGACACCCTCCTCTCTCCTACGAGAAGTACTTC
many	TRBV7-9	TRBD1	TRBJ2-7	CASSQGQGRTYEQYF	TGTGCCAGCAGCCAAGGACAGGGAAGGACCTACGAGCAGTACTTC
few	TRBV20-1	-	TRBJ2-7	CSARGRNTFYEQYF	TGCAGTGCTAGAGGTAGAAACACTTTCTACGAGCAGTACTTC
many	TRBV7-6	-	TRBJ1-2	CASSLVQGDGYTF	TGTGCCAGCAGCTTAGTACAGGGTGATGGCTACACCTTC
many	TRBV20-1	-	TRBJ2-1	CSAVGYNEQFF	TGCAGTGCGGTGGGCTACAATGAGCAGTTCTTC